This TCR beta chain was identified during a study of T cell repertoires in cytomegalovirus infection. Study results and limitations: Accumulated public TCR beta family frequency recognized individuals carrying CMV together with the relevant HLA.

TCRdb passed the reads through MiXCR, listing each CDR3 protein once. The sample shows around 900,000 distinct CDR3 sequences, roughly 30% of them seen only once. This clonotype was detected only a few times. Antigen: not known. The receptor comes from a human donor in good health (CMV status not recorded). Some clones in this sample may be carry-over from other donors' samples. The starting material was cultured CD8+ T cells from PBMCs, obtained from culture after CMV antigen stimulation.

The DNA of the CDR3 is TGTGCTAGTGGTTTCAACATGGTTCACGGGACAGTGAATCAGCCCCAGCATTTT. Translating it yields CASGFNMVHGTVNQPQHF. The chain recombines TRBV12-5 with TRBJ1-5; the match to TRBD1 covers 7 bases. Per germline, CDR1 LGHNT and CDR2 FRNRAP. V lost 3 bases, J lost 4 bases, and 15 bases stayed unmatched. This CDR3 is 18 amino acids long.